This TCR beta chain comes out of a study of cytomegalovirus exposure and HLA in healthy donors. Study results and caveats: TCR beta sequences numbering about 17,000 were associated with HLA alleles at 0.05 false discovery rate in a later analysis. 87-base-pair reads could not separate some V segments, including TRBV6-2 and TRBV6-3.

Primers included in the PCR were 60 Vbeta and 13 Jbeta primers. Measured with immunoSEQ multiplex PCR; TCRdb has only the in-frame clones, and not every one. The sample holds 150,000 to 200,000 clones, more than 70% seen once. As regards this clone: Its antigen is still unknown.

Looked up from germline, CDR1 is MGHRA and CDR2 is YSYEKL. CDR3 size: 17 residues. V was pared by 2 bases and J by 4 bases, with 18 bases between. The TCR sequence derives from a boy under 10 years old in good health and CMV-seronegative. Material: PBMCs. The chain couples TRBV4-1 to TRBJ2-1; weak D call: TRBD2 (5 bases). The CDR3 sequence is CASSQPPQGSGYNEQFF. The DNA of the CDR3 is TGCGCCAGCAGCCAACCTCCTCAAGGGAGTGGGTACAATGAGCAGTTCTTC.